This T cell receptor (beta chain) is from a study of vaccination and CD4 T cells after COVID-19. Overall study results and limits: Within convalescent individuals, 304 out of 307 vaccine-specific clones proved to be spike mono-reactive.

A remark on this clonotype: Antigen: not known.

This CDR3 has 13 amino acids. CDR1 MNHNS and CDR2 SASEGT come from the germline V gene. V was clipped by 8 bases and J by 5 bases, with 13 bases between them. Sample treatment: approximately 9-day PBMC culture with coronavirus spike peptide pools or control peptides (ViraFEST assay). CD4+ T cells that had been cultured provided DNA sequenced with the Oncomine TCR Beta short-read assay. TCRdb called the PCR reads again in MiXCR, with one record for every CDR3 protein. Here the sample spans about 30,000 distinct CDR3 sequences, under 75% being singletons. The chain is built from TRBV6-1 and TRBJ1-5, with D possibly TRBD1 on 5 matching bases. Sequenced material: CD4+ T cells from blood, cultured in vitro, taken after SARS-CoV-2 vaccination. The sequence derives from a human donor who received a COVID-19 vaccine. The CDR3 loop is CASSLPGDQPQHF. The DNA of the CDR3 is TGTGCCAGCTCTCTCCCGGGGGATCAGCCCCAGCATTTT.